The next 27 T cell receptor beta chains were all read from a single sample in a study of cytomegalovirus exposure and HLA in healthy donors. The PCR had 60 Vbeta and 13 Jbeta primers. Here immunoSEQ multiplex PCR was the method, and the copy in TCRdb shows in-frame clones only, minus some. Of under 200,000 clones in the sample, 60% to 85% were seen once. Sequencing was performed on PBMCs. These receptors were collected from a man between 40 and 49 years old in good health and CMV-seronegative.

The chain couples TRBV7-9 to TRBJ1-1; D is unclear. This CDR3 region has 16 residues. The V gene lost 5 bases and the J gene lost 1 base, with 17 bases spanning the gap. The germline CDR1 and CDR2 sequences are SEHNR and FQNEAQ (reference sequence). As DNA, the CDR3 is TGTGCCAGCAGCCCCAACACCGGACGGGGGAACACTGAAGCTTTCTTT. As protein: CASSPNTGRGNTEAFF. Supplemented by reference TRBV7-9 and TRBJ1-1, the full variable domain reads DTGVSQNPRHKITKRGQNVTFRCDPISEHNRLYWYRQTLGQGPEFLTYFQNEAQLEKSRLLSDRFSAERPKGSFSTLEIQRTEQGDSAMYLCASSPNTGRGNTEAFFGQGTRLTVV.

CDR3 loop: CASSRPSGSGEQYF. The CDR3 DNA reads TGTGCCAGTAGTCGACCTAGCGGGAGCGGGGAGCAGTACTTC. V is TRBV19 and J is TRBJ2-7, with TRBD2 matching over 10 bases. The V and J ends lost 5 bases and 7 bases, in that order; junction bases with no gene match: 8. Germline CDR1 reads LNHDA; CDR2 reads SQIVND (reference sequence). The CDR3 covers 14 residues.

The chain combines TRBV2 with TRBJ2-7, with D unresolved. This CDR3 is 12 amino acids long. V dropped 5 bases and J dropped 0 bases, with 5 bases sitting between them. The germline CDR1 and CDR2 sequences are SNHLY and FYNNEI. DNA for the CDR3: TGTGCCAGCAGTTCCCTCTCCTACGAGCAGTACTTC. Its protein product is CASSSLSYEQYF.

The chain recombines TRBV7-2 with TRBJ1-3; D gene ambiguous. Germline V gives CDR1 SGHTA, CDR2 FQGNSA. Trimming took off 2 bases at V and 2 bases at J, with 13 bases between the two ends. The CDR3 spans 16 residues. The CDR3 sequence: CASSLRSGGTGNTIYF. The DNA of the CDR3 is TGTGCCAGCAGCTTAAGGAGTGGAGGGACTGGAAACACCATATATTTT.

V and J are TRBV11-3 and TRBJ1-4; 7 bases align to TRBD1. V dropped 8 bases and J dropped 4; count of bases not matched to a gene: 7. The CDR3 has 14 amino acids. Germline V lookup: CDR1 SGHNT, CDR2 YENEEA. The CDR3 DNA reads TGTGCCAGCTCTCAAGGGACAGTTAATGAAAAACTGTTTTTT. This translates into CASSQGTVNEKLFF.

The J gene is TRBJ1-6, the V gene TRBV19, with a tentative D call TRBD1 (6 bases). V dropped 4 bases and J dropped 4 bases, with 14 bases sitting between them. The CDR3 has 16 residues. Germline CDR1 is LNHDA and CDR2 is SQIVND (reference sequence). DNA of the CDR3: TGTGCCAGTAGTAGCCTAACCGGACAGTATAATTCACCCCTCCACTTT. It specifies CASSSLTGQYNSPLHF.

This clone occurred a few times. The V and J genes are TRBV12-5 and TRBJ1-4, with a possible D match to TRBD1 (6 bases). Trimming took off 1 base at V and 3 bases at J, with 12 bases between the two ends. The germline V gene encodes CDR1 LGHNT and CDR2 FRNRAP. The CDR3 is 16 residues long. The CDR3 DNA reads TGTGCTAGTGGTTTGGGTCAGGGGTCGGCTAATGAAAAACTGTTTTTT. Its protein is CASGLGQGSANEKLFF.

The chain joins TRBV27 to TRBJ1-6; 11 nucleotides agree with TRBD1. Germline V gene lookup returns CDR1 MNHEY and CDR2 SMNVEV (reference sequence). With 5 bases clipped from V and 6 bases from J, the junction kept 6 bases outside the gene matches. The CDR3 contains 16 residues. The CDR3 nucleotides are TGTGCCAGCAGTATGGACAGGGGGCTACCTAATTCACCCCTCCACTTT. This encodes CASSMDRGLPNSPLHF.

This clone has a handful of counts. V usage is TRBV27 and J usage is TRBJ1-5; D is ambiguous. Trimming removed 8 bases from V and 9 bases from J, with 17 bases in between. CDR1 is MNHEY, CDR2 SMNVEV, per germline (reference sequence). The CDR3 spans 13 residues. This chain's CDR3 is CASRGSQGGPQHF. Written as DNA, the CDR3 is TGTGCCAGCCGCGGGAGCCAAGGAGGGCCCCAGCATTTT.

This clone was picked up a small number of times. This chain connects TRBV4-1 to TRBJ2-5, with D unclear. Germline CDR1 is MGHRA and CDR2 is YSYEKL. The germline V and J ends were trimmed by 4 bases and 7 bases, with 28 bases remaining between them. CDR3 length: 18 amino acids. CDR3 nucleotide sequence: TGCGCCAGCAGCCCTTTCATCTCCTCAGAAGATTTTACGGGGACCCAGTACTTC. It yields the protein CASSPFISSEDFTGTQYF.

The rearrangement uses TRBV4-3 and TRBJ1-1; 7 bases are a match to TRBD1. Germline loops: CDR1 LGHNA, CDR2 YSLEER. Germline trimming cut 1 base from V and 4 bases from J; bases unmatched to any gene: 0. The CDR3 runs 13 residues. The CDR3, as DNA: TGCGCCAGCAGCCAAGGACAGGGCACTGAAGCTTTCTTT. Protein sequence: CASSQGQGTEAFF.

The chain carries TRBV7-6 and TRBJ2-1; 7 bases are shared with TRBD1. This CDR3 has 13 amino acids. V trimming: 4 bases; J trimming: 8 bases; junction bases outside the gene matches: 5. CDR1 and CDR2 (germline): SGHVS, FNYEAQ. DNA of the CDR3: TGTGCCAGCAGCTCCACGGACAGGTATGAGCAGTTCTTC. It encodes CASSSTDRYEQFF.

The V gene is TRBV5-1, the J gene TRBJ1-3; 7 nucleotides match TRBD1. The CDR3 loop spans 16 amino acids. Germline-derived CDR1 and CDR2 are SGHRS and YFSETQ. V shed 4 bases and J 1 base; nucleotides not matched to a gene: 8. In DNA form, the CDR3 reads TGCGCCAGCAGCCCTGAGGGACAGCCTTCTGGAAACACCATATATTTT. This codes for CASSPEGQPSGNTIYF.

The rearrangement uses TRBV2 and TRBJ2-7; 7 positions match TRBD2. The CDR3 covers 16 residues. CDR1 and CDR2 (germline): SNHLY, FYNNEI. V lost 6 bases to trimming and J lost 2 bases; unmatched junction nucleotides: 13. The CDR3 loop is CASRDSGGAGPYEQYF. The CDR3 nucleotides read TGTGCCAGCAGGGATTCCGGGGGAGCGGGACCCTACGAGCAGTACTTC.

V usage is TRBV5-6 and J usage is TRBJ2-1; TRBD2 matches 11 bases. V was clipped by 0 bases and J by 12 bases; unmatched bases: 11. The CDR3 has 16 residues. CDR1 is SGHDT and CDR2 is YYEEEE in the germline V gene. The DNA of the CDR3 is TGTGCCAGCAGCTTGGCCTCTACTAGCGGGAGCGGGGTGCAGTTCTTC. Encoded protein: CASSLASTSGSGVQFF.

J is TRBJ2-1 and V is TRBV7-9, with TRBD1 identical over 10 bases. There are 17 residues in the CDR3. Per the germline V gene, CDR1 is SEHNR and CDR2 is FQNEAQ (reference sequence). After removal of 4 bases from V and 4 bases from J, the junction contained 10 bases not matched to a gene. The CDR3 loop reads CASSWEAGTGVYNEQFF. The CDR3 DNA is TGTGCCAGCAGCTGGGAGGCCGGGACAGGGGTTTACAATGAGCAGTTCTTC.

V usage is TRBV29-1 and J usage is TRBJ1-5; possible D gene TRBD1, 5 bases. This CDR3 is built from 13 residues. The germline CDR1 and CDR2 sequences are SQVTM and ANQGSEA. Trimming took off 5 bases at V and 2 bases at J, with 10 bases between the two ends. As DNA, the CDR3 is TGCAGCGTTCAGGGTGGAGGCAATCAGCCCCAGCATTTT. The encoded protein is CSVQGGGNQPQHF.

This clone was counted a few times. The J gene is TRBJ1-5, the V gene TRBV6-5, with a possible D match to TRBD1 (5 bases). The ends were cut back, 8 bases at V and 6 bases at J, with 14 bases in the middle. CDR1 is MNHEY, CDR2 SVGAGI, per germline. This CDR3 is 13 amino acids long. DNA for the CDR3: TGTGCCAGCGGCCGCAGGGAGGGTCAGCCCCAGCATTTT. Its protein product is CASGRREGQPQHF.

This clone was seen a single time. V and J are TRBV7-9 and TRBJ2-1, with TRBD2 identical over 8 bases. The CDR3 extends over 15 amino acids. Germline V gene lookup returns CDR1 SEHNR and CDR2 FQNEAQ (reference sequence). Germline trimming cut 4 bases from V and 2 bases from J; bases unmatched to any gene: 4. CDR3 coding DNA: TGTGCCAGCAGCTCACTAGCGGCGCCCTACAATGAGCAGTTCTTC. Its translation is CASSSLAAPYNEQFF.

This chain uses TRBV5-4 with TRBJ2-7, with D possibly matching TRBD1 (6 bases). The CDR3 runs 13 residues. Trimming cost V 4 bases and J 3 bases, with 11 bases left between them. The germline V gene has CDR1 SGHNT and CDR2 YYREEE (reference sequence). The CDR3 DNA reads TGTGCCAGCAGCACCCCGGACAGCTACGAGCAGTACTTC. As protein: CASSTPDSYEQYF.

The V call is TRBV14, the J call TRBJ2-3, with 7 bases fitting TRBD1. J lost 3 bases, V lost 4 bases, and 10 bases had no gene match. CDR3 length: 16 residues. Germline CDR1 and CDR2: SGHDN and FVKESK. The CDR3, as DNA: TGTGCCAGCAGCCTTCCCGGGACAGTAGAGACAGATACGCAGTATTTT. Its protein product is CASSLPGTVETDTQYF.

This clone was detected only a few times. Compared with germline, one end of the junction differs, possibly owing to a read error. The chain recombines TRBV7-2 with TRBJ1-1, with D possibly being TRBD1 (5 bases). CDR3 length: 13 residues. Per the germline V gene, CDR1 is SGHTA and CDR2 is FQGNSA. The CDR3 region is CASSLDRVEEAFF. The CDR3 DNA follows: TGCGCCAGCAGCTTAGACAGAGTAGAAGAAGCTTTCTTT.

For the CDR3, the DNA is TGTGCCAGCTCACCTTTCTCGGGGGCTGGGGCCAACGTCCTGACTTTC. It translates to CASSPFSGAGANVLTF. The V gene is TRBV18, the J gene TRBJ2-6; possible D gene TRBD2, 6 bases. V lost 3 bases to trimming and J lost 2 bases, with 11 bases between them. The CDR3 has 16 amino acids. The V gene's germline CDR1 is KGHSH and CDR2 LQKENI.

Here the CDR3 DNA reads TGTGCCAGTACCGGCGGCTTCACAGATACGCAGTATTTT. This translates into CASTGGFTDTQYF. V is TRBV19 and J is TRBJ2-3; D gene ambiguous. CDR1 is LNHDA, CDR2 SQIVND, per germline (reference sequence). Trimming removed 7 bases from V and 2 bases from J, with 10 bases in between. CDR3 length: 13 residues.

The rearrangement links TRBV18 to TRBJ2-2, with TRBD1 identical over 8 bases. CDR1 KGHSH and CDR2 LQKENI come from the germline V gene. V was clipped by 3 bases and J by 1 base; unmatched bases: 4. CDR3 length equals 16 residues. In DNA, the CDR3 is TGTGCCAGCTCACCGCCCGGGACAGGGAACACCGGGGAGCTGTTTTTT. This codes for CASSPPGTGNTGELFF.

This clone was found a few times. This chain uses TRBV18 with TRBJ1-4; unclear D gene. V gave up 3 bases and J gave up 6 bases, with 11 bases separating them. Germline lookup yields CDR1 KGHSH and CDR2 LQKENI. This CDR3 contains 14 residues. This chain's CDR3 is CASSPRRIDEKLFF. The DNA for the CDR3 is TGTGCCAGCTCACCTAGGAGAATTGATGAAAAACTGTTTTTT.

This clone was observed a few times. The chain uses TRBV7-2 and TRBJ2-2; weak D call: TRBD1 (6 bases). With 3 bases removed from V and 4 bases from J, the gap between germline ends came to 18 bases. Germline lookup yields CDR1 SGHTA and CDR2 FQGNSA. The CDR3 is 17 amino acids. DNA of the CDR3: TGTGCCAGCAGCTTCACAGGGCTGCTTTCCGGCACCGGGGAGCTGTTTTTT. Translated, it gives CASSFTGLLSGTGELFF.